The rows below give T cell receptor beta chains drawn from one sample of a study of human T cells and chemical hapten exposure. TCRdb re-analysed the RACE reads in MiXCR, keeping a single row per CDR3 protein. Here the sample spans some 330,000 distinct CDR3 sequences, about 5% being singletons. The sample was whole blood, taken in connection with sensitization to the hapten diphenylcyclopropenone (DPC). The receptors here all came from a woman aged 18-29 years with alopecia areata. Some clones in this sample may be carry-over from other donors' samples. CDR3s include the opening cysteine and the closing phenylalanine or tryptophan. The D gene is left open where the match is weak. A clone size is listed for some rows: how often the clone was seen (once, few, many), or a class if it is expanded.

V gene,J gene,D gene,clone size,CDR3 DNA,CDR3 protein
TRBV6-1,TRBJ1-2,NA,many,TGTGCCAGCAGTGACGGCGTCAGCTATGGCTACACCTTC,CASSDGVSYGYTF
TRBV7-2,TRBJ1-6,NA,few,TGTGCCAGCAGCCTCTGGGGAACTGGGACTCAAAATTCACCCCTCCACTTT,CASSLWGTGTQNSPLHF
TRBV4-3,TRBJ2-1,NA,few,TGCGCCAGCAGCCAAGATTGGCGTGGAGCCGCCCGGGATGAGCAGTTCTTC,CASSQDWRGAARDEQFF
TRBV6-6,TRBJ2-2,NA,few,TGTGCCAGCAGTGCTAGACAGGCCCTCGCCGGGGAGCTGTTTTTT,CASSARQALAGELFF
TRBV7-2,TRBJ1-5,NA,few,TGTGCCAGCAGCCAAGACCAGACAGTAAATCAGCCCCAGCATTTT,CASSQDQTVNQPQHF
TRBV7-9,TRBJ1-1,NA,many,TGTGCCAGCAGTCTCGACAGTAACACTGAAGCTTTCTTT,CASSLDSNTEAFF
TRBV7-2,TRBJ2-3,TRBD1,NA,TGTGCCAGCAGTGGAACCGGGACAGTAGTTAATACGCAGTATTTT,CASSGTGTVVNTQYF
TRBV6-2/TRBV6-3,TRBJ1-5,NA,many,TGTGCCAGCAGCAGAACAGGGCCTAATCAGCCCCAGCATTTT,CASSRTGPNQPQHF
TRBV5-6,TRBJ1-6,NA,NA,TGTGCCAGCAGCTCTTTGGGACGTGCGGTTAATTCACCCCTCCACTTT,CASSSLGRAVNSPLHF
TRBV28,TRBJ1-5,TRBD1,NA,TGTGCCAGCAGACACGGACAGGATAATCAGCCCCAGCATTTT,CASRHGQDNQPQHF